Listed here are 24 T cell receptor beta chains from one sample, sequenced in a study of shared clonotypes between healthy human individuals. The assay was immunoSEQ multiplex PCR, and TCRdb's table has in-frame clones only and misses some. The table includes about 1.5 million clones, approximately 98% detected once. The sample consisted of naive CD4+ T cells sorted from blood. Subset of the sample: CD45RA+ positively selected. These receptors were obtained from a man between 25 and 39 years old in good health.

V gene TRBV19 combines with J gene TRBJ2-7, with 7 bases aligning to TRBD1. CDR1 is LNHDA, CDR2 SQIVND, per germline (reference sequence). CDR3 length: 15 residues. With 1 base clipped from V and 0 bases from J, the junction kept 3 bases outside the gene matches. The CDR3 here is CASSIVQGSSYEQYF. The DNA of the CDR3 is TGTGCCAGTAGTATAGTACAGGGGAGCTCCTACGAGCAGTACTTC.

This chain uses TRBV6-6 with TRBJ2-7; 8 positions agree with TRBD1. CDR1 is MNHNY, CDR2 SVGAGI, per germline (reference sequence). The junction had 6 bases not matched to a gene; V was cut back by 6 bases and J by 2 bases. The CDR3 consists of 14 residues. The CDR3 loop is CASRPTGAPYEQYF. CDR3 sequence (DNA): TGTGCCAGCAGGCCGACAGGGGCCCCCTACGAGCAGTACTTC.

The chain combines TRBV5-6 with TRBJ2-5; TRBD2 agrees at 12 bases. Germline CDR1 reads SGHDT; CDR2 reads YYEEEE. The CDR3 length is 14 residues. The junction had 3 bases not matched to a gene; V was cut back by 4 bases and J by 5 bases. DNA of the CDR3: TGTGCCAGCAGCCTCCTAGCGGGAGGGGAGACCCAGTACTTC. Translated: CASSLLAGGETQYF.

The chain uses TRBV7-9 and TRBJ2-1, with D tentatively TRBD1 (7 bases). The CDR3 loop spans 12 amino acids. The V end was cut by 8 bases, the J end by 9 bases, with 14 bases between. Germline CDR1 reads SEHNR; CDR2 reads FQNEAQ (reference sequence). The CDR3 region is CASSPGGSEQFF. CDR3 DNA sequence: TGTGCCAGCTCCCCAGGGGGGAGTGAGCAGTTCTTC.

The genes are TRBV30 and TRBJ2-2; D may be TRBD2 (6 bases). CDR1 GTSNPN and CDR2 SVGIG come from the germline V gene (reference sequence). The V end lost 2 bases, the J end lost 2 bases, and 12 bases lay between the germline ends. The CDR3 contains 15 residues. The CDR3: CAWSPGALNTGELFF. CDR3 coding DNA: TGTGCCTGGAGTCCGGGAGCTTTAAACACCGGGGAGCTGTTTTTT.

The V call is TRBV27, the J call TRBJ1-5, with unresolved D. Trimming pared 1 base from V and 0 bases from J, leaving 10 bases between. Per germline, CDR1 MNHEY and CDR2 SMNVEV (reference sequence). The CDR3 length is 16 residues. For the CDR3, the DNA is TGTGCCAGCAGTTTATTTTCAGGCCTTAGCAATCAGCCCCAGCATTTT. It is translated as CASSLFSGLSNQPQHF.

This sequence joins TRBV28 and TRBJ2-1, with D hard to call. CDR1 is MDHEN and CDR2 is SYDVKM in the germline V gene. The CDR3 runs 12 residues. V was pared by 7 bases and J by 3 bases, with 7 bases between. The CDR3 region is CASTPDYNEQFF. For the CDR3, the DNA is TGTGCCAGCACCCCCGACTACAATGAGCAGTTCTTC.

The V and J genes are TRBV4-2 and TRBJ2-5; D unresolved. CDR1 LGHNA and CDR2 YNFKEQ come from the germline V gene. The CDR3 spans 13 residues. V shed 1 base and J shed 4 bases, with 7 bases lying between them. This CDR3 reads CASSQGRVETQYF. The CDR3 DNA reads TGTGCCAGCAGCCAAGGCCGTGTAGAGACCCAGTACTTC.

The chain uses TRBV11-3 and TRBJ1-1, with TRBD1 as a possible D gene (5 bases). From germline, CDR1 is SGHNT and CDR2 YENEEA. The V and J ends lost 3 bases and 5 bases respectively, with 16 bases between them. The CDR3 runs 15 residues. CDR3 sequence reads: CASSFGGASSTEAFF. The CDR3 DNA follows: TGTGCCAGCAGCTTCGGTGGGGCCAGTAGTACTGAAGCTTTCTTT. Variable domain in full (rest from reference TRBV11-3 and TRBJ1-1): EAGVVQSPRYKIIEKKQPVAFWCNPISGHNTLYWYLQNLGQGPELLIRYENEEAVDDSQLPKDRFSAERLKGVDSTLKIQPAELGDSAVYLCASSFGGASSTEAFFGQGTRLTVV.

V gene TRBV5-5 combines with J gene TRBJ2-7; D is uncertain. Trimming shortened V by 7 bases and J by 0 bases, and 14 bases separated the two germline ends. CDR3 length: 14 residues. Germline V gives CDR1 SGHKS, CDR2 YYEKEE (reference sequence). This chain's CDR3 is CASGKEPTSYEQYF. CDR3 bases: TGTGCCAGCGGAAAGGAACCTACCTCCTACGAGCAGTACTTC.

The V call is TRBV28, the J call TRBJ1-4, with D hard to call. The V end was cut by 7 bases, the J end by 0 bases, with 6 bases between. The germline gives CDR1 MDHEN, CDR2 SYDVKM. This CDR3 spans 13 amino acids. CDR3 sequence reads: CASTPATNEKLFF. The CDR3 DNA is TGTGCCAGCACTCCGGCAACTAATGAAAAACTGTTTTTT.

The chain is built from TRBV7-8 and TRBJ2-1; D remains ambiguous. The CDR3 spans 14 residues. Germline assignment: CDR1 SGHVS and CDR2 FQNEAQ. Trimming left V 4 bases short and J 10 bases short, with 17 bases between. The chain's CDR3 is CASSSSLGPSEQFF. CDR3 nucleotides: TGTGCCAGCAGCTCCTCTCTAGGTCCCAGCGAGCAGTTCTTC.

This clone appeared once. The CDR3 loop reads CASSLPGQGLIYGYTF. In DNA, the CDR3 is TGCGCCAGCAGCTTGCCGGGACAGGGCCTAATCTATGGCTACACCTTC. This chain connects TRBV5-1 to TRBJ1-2, with TRBD1 matching 9 bases. After removal of 1 base from V and 4 bases from J, the junction contained 8 bases not matched to a gene. The CDR3 covers 16 residues. Per germline, CDR1 SGHRS and CDR2 YFSETQ.

V is TRBV7-9 and J is TRBJ2-5; 8 bases agree with TRBD2. The ends lost 5 bases at V and 2 bases at J; junction bases unmatched: 4. CDR3 length: 14 residues. Germline lookup yields CDR1 SEHNR and CDR2 FQNEAQ (reference sequence). CDR3 coding DNA: TGTGCCAGCAGCACGGGGACTAGTCAAGAGACCCAGTACTTC. Protein: CASSTGTSQETQYF.

This sequence joins TRBV6-4 and TRBJ2-7, with TRBD1 matching 8 bases. The CDR3 spans 15 residues. CDR1 and CDR2 (germline): MRHNA, SNTAGT. V was clipped by 5 bases and J by 0 bases; unmatched bases: 6. The CDR3 DNA is TGTGCCAGCAGTCTCCGGGACAGGACCTCCTACGAGCAGTACTTC. This sequence encodes CASSLRDRTSYEQYF.

The V gene is TRBV13, the J gene TRBJ2-7; no clear D gene. Germline V gene lookup returns CDR1 PRHDT and CDR2 FYEKMQ (reference sequence). This CDR3 spans 15 amino acids. Trimming took off 5 bases at V and 3 bases at J, with 17 bases between the two ends. Written as DNA, the CDR3 is TGTGCCAGCAGCCCTCGGGCAAAGTTAAACTACGAGCAGTACTTC. Amino acids: CASSPRAKLNYEQYF.

This clone was found once. The same CDR3 also results from other DNA sequences found in this sample. The chain employs TRBV29-1 and TRBJ2-1; the D is unclear. Trimming took off 2 bases at V and 4 bases at J, with 3 bases between the two ends. From germline, CDR1 is SQVTM and CDR2 ANQGSEA. The CDR3 totals 11 residues. In DNA form, the CDR3 reads TGCAGCGTTGAAAAGTACAATGAGCAGTTCTTC. The encoded protein is CSVEKYNEQFF.

The gene calls are TRBV29-1 and TRBJ1-1; TRBD1 agrees at 12 bases. The CDR3 is made up of 13 amino acids. The germline CDR1 and CDR2 sequences are SQVTM and ANQGSEA. V gave up 7 bases and J gave up 8 bases; unmatched junction bases: 8. Here the CDR3 reads CSAAGTGGVEAFF. For the CDR3, the DNA is TGCAGCGCTGCCGGGACAGGGGGCGTAGAAGCTTTCTTT. The complete variable domain, with remaining parts taken from reference TRBV29-1 and TRBJ1-1, reads SAVISQKPSRDICQRGTSLTIQCQVDSQVTMMFWYRQQPGQSLTLIATANQGSEATYESGFVIDKFPISRPNLTFSTLTVSNMSPEDSSIYLCSAAGTGGVEAFFGQGTRLTVV.

The CDR3 DNA sequence: TGTGCCAGCTCAGCTGCTTGGGCTGGAAACACCATATATTTT. Protein sequence: CASSAAWAGNTIYF. V and J are TRBV18 and TRBJ1-3; D unresolved. Trimming cost V 5 bases and J 2 bases, with 10 bases left between them. This CDR3 spans 14 amino acids. The germline CDR1 and CDR2 sequences are KGHSH and LQKENI.

This chain uses TRBV13 with TRBJ2-7; D is ambiguous. Trimming removed 1 base from V and 4 bases from J, with 8 bases in between. The germline gives CDR1 PRHDT, CDR2 FYEKMQ (reference sequence). The CDR3 has 13 amino acids. CDR3 DNA sequence: TGTGCCAGCAGCTTAGACTTGTCATACGAGCAGTACTTC. This sequence encodes CASSLDLSYEQYF. Based on the CDR3 plus reference TRBV13 and TRBJ2-7, the full variable domain is AAGVIQSPRHLIKEKRETATLKCYPIPRHDTVYWYQQGPGQDPQFLISFYEKMQSDKGSIPDRFSAQQFSDYHSELNMSSLELGDSALYFCASSLDLSYEQYFGPGTRLTVT.

The chain employs TRBV5-1 and TRBJ2-7; 9 bases line up with TRBD2. V lost 0 bases, J lost 0 bases, and 7 bases stayed unmatched. The CDR3 has 17 residues. Germline V gene data show CDR1 as SGHRS and CDR2 as YFSETQ. CDR3: CASSLVGASGISYEQYF. The CDR3 coding sequence is TGCGCCAGCAGCTTGGTGGGGGCTAGCGGGATCTCCTACGAGCAGTACTTC.

The rearrangement links TRBV18 to TRBJ1-5, with TRBD1 as a possible D gene (6 bases). The CDR3 extends over 17 amino acids. Trimming cost V 2 bases and J 5 bases, with 19 bases left between them. The germline V gene encodes CDR1 KGHSH and CDR2 LQKENI. In nucleotides, the CDR3 is TGTGCCAGCTCACCAATCACAGGGATCGAGACAGATCAGCCCCAGCATTTT. It codes for CASSPITGIETDQPQHF. Full variable domain (missing parts from reference TRBV18 and TRBJ1-5): NAGVMQNPRHLVRRRGQEARLRCSPMKGHSHVYWYRQLPEEGLKFMVYLQKENIIDESGMPKERFSAEFPKEGPSILRIQQVVRGDSAAYFCASSPITGIETDQPQHFGDGTRLSIL.

The chain recombines TRBV5-1 with TRBJ2-5; 8 bases match TRBD1. Germline-derived CDR1 and CDR2 are SGHRS and YFSETQ. Germline trimming cut 0 bases from V and 2 bases from J; bases unmatched to any gene: 18. CDR3 length equals 20 residues. CDR3 DNA sequence: TGCGCCAGCAGCTTGGCTGTCGGGACAGGACTACTCTCAGATCAAGAGACCCAGTACTTC. It translates to CASSLAVGTGLLSDQETQYF.

The chain links TRBV2 to TRBJ2-1; TRBD2 matches at 13 bases. The CDR3 is made up of 15 amino acids. V trimming: 3 bases; J trimming: 7 bases; junction bases outside the gene matches: 3. Germline lookup yields CDR1 SNHLY and CDR2 FYNNEI. CDR3 bases: TGTGCCAGCAGTGACAGGACTAGCGGGAGTAATGAGCAGTTCTTC. It yields the protein CASSDRTSGSNEQFF.